This TCR beta chain was obtained from a study of T cells in Graves' hyperthyroidism and ophthalmopathy. With regard to this clonotype: A read error may explain this, as a much larger clone is one base away.

The germline V gene has CDR1 DFQATT and CDR2 SNEGSKA (reference sequence). This CDR3 is 14 amino acids long. Losses at the gene ends were 5 bases for V and 3 bases for J; bases not matched to a gene: 3. TCR beta CDR3 regions were amplified from RNA transcripts. The primer set for the first-round RT-PCR of the TCR CDR3 was HTBI. TCRdb used MiXCR to reprocess the multiplex PCR reads, holding one entry per CDR3 protein. The table has more than 350,000 distinct CDR3 sequences, more than 12% seen once. Sequencing was done on a sample of blood. This chain links TRBV20-1 with TRBJ2-1; 11 bases map to TRBD1. The TCR originated in a woman younger than 45 with Graves' hyperthyroidism. Written as DNA, the CDR3 is TGCAGTGCTCCCGGGACAGGGGGCTACAATGAGCAGTTCTTC. Protein sequence: CSAPGTGGYNEQFF.